This record covers a single T cell receptor beta chain. This sample stems from a study of control samples from healthy donors and cancer patients. Per the germline V gene, CDR1 is LNHDA and CDR2 is SQIVND (reference sequence). V lost 6 bases and J lost 3, with 15 bases in between. The CDR3 covers 14 residues. TCRdb's copy holds only in-frame clones and misses some; the assay was immunoSEQ multiplex PCR. The sample has about 130,000 clones, about 90% seen once; the top ten hold around 1.8%. The chain has TRBV19 and TRBJ2-7; D possibly uses TRBD1 or TRBD2 (5 bases each). This TCR derives from a man aged 18 to 30 in good health. Source material: blood. This chain's CDR3 is CASSKSGLNYEQYF. The CDR3, as DNA: TGTGCCAGTAGCAAATCGGGGCTCAACTACGAGCAGTACTTC.